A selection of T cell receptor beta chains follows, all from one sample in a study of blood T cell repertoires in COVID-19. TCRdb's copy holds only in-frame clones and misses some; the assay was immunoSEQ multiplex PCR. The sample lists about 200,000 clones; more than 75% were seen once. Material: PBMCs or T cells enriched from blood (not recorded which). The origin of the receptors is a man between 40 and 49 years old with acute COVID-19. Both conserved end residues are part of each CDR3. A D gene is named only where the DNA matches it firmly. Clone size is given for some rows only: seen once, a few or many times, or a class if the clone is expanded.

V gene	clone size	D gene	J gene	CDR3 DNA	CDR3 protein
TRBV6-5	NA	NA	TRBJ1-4	TGTGCCAGCAGTCCCCGCGGGGGCAATGAAAAACTGTTTTTT	CASSPRGGNEKLFF
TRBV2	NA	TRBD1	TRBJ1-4	TGTGCCACCAGGGGGCACGTCCGGAATGAAAAACTGTTTTTT	CATRGHVRNEKLFF
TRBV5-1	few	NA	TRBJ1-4	TGCGCCAGCAGCTTGGCCGGATGGGAGGGTGAAAAACTGTTTTTT	CASSLAGWEGEKLFF
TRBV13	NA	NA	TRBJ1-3	TGTGCCAGCAGCTTAGGGACAGCCTTCTCTGGAAACACCATATATTTT	CASSLGTAFSGNTIYF
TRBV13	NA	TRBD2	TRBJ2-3	TGTGCCAGCAGCTTTGTGCTAGCGGGATCACTGGGTGGTACGCAGTATTTT	CASSFVLAGSLGGTQYF
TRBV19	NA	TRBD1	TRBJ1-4	TGTGCCAGTAGTCAGACAGGGGGCGGATTTGAAAAACTGTTTTTT	CASSQTGGGFEKLFF
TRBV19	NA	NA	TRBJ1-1	TGTGCCAGTAGACGGTTGCACCCTAACACTGAAGCTTTCTTT	CASRRLHPNTEAFF
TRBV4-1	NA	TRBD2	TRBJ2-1	TGCGCCAGCAGCCTCCGTGCTAGCGGGAACAATGAGCAGTTCTTC	CASSLRASGNNEQFF
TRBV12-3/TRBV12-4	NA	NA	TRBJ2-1	TGTGCCAGCAGACAAAGCGGTAATGAGCAGTTCTTC	CASRQSGNEQFF
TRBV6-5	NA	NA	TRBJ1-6	TGTGCCAGCAGTTACTCGGGGCAGGGTAGTGTTTCACCCCTCCACTTT	CASSYSGQGSVSPLHF
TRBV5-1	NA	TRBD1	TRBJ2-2	TGCGCCAGCAGCTTGGTCGGGACAGGGGATACCGGGGAGCTGTTTTTT	CASSLVGTGDTGELFF
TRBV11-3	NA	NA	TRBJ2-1	TGTGCCAGCGCTGGGGGGGCCGGCAATGAGCAGTTCTTC	CASAGGAGNEQFF
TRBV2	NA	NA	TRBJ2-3	TGTGCCAGCGGAGGGGGCACAGATACGCAGTATTTT	CASGGGTDTQYF
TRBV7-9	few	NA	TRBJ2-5	TGTGCCATGCAGGGGTACGAGACCCAGTACTTC	CAMQGYETQYF
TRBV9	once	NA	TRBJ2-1	TGTGCCAGCAGCCAGGGGTACAATGAGCAGTTCTTC	CASSQGYNEQFF
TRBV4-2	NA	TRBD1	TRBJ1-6	TGTGCCAGCAGCCAGGAGGGACAGCATAATTCACCCCTCCACTTT	CASSQEGQHNSPLHF
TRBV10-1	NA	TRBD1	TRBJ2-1	TGCGCCAGCAGTGAGGGGACAGGATGGAATGAGCAGTTCTTC	CASSEGTGWNEQFF
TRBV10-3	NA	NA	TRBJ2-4	TGTGCCATCAGTGAGTCGGCGGGACAGAAAAACATTCAGTACTTC	CAISESAGQKNIQYF
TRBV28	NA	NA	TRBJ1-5	TGTGCCAGCCAAAACAACAATCAGCCCCAGCATTTT	CASQNNNQPQHF
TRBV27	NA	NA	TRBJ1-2	TGTGCCAGCAGCCGAGGAGGCCCTTCATATACCTTC	CASSRGGPSYTF
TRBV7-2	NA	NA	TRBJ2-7	TGTGCCAGCAGCATAGCCGGGACATCCTACGAGCAGTACTTC	CASSIAGTSYEQYF
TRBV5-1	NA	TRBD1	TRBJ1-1	TGCGCCAGCAGCTTGGTCGGGACAGCGAACACTGAAGCTTTCTTT	CASSLVGTANTEAFF
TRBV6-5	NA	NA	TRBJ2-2	TGTGCCAGCAGCCGTCGGACCGGGGAGCTGTTTTTT	CASSRRTGELFF